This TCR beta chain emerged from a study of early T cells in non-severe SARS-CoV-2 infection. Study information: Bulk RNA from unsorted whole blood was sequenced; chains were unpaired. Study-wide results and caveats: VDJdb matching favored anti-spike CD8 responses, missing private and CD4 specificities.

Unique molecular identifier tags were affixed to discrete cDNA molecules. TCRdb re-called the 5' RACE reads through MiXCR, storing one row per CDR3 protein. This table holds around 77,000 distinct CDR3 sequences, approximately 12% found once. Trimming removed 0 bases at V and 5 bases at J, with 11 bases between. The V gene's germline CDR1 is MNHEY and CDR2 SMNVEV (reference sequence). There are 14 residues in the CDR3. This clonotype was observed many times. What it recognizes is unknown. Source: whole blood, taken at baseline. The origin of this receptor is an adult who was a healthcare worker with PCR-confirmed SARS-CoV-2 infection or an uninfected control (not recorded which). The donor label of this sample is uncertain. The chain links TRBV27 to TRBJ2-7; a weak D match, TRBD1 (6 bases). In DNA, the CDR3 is TGTGCCAGCAGTTTATCTACAGGGACCCACGAGCAGTACTTC. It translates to CASSLSTGTHEQYF.